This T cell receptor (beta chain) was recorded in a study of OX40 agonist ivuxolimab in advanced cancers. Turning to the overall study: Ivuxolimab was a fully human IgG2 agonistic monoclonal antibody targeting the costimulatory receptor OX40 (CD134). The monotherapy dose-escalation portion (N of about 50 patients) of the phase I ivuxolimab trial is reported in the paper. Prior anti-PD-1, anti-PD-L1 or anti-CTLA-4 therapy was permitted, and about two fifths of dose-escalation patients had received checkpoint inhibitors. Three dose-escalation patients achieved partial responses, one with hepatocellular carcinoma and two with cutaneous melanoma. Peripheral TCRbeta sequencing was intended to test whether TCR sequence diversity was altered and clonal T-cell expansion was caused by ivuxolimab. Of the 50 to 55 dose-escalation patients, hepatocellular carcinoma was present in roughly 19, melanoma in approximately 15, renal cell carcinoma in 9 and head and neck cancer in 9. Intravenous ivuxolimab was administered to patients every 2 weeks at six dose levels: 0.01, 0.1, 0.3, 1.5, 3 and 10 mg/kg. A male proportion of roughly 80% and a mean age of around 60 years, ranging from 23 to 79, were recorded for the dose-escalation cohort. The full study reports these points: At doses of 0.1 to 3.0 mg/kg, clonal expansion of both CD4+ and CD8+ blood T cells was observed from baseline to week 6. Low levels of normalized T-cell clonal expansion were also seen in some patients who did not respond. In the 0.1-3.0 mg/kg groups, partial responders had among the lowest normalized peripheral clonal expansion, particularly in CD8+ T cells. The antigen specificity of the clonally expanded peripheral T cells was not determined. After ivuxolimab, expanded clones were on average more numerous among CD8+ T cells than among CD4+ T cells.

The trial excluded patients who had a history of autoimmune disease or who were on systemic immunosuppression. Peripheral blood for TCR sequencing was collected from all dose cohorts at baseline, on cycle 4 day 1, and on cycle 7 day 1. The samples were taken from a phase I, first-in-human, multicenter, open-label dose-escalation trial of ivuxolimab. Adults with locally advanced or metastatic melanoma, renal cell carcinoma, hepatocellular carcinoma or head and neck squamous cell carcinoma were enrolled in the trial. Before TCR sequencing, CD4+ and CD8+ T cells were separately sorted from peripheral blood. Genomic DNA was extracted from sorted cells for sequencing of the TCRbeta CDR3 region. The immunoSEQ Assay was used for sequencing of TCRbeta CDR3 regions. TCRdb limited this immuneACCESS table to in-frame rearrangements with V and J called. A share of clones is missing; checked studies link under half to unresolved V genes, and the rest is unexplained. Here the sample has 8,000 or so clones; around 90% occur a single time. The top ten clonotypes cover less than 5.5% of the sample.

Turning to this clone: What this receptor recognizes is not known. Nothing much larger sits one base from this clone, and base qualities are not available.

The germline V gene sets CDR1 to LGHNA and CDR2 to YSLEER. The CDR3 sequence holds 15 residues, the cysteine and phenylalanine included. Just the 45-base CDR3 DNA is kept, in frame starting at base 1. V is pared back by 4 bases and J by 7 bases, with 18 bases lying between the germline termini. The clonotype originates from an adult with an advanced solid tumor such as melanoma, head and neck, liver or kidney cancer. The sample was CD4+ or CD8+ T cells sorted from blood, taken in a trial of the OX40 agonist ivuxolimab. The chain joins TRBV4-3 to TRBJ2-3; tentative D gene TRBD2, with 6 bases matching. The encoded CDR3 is CASSRTLVAEYTQYF. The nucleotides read TGCGCCAGCAGCCGCACACTGGTAGCGGAGTATACGCAGTATTTT.